These 20 T cell receptor beta chains were all obtained from the same sample, sequenced in a study of cytomegalovirus exposure and HLA in healthy donors. PCR primers comprised 60 Vbeta and 13 Jbeta primers. Using immunoSEQ multiplex PCR, the repertoire was profiled, and TCRdb retains in-frame clones only, with some absent. The sample carries around 180,000 clones, roughly four fifths recorded once. Specimen: PBMCs. The source is a man aged 18 to 29 in good health and CMV-seronegative.

This clone was counted a single time. The gene calls are TRBV10-3 and TRBJ1-6; possibly TRBD1 for D (5 bases). CDR1 is ENHRY and CDR2 is SYGVKD in the germline V gene. Trimming took 0 bases from V and 6 from J, leaving 9 bases between them. The CDR3 covers 15 residues. The chain's CDR3 is CAISESGVGNSPLHF. In DNA form, the CDR3 reads TGTGCCATCAGTGAGTCAGGGGTCGGTAATTCACCCCTCCACTTT.

Only a few counts were recorded for this clone. The CDR3 DNA follows: TGCGCCAGCGCCGGGACTCCTGATAGCAATCAGCCCCAGCATTTT. Amino acids: CASAGTPDSNQPQHF. The rearrangement uses TRBV4-1 and TRBJ1-5; maybe TRBD1 (5 bases). The CDR3 covers 15 residues. Germline V lookup: CDR1 MGHRA, CDR2 YSYEKL. V was trimmed by 8 bases and J by 0 bases, leaving 14 bases between them.

The chain couples TRBV27 to TRBJ1-6; D is uncertain. CDR3 length: 14 amino acids. Germline V gene sequence: CDR1 MNHEY, CDR2 SMNVEV (reference sequence). The V end lost 5 bases, the J end lost 5 bases, and 10 bases lay between the germline ends. DNA of the CDR3: TGTGCCAGCAGTCTACAGAGCCATAATTCACCCCTCCACTTT. It specifies CASSLQSHNSPLHF.

The chain uses TRBV29-1 and TRBJ1-5, with TRBD1 identical over 7 bases. Trimming removed 6 bases from V and 7 bases from J; junction bases left unmatched: 6. Looked up from germline, CDR1 is SQVTM and CDR2 is ANQGSEA. The CDR3 has 12 residues. The CDR3 spells CSVATGEQPQHF. As DNA, the CDR3 is TGCAGCGTAGCCACAGGGGAACAGCCCCAGCATTTT.

This clone has only a few counts. This chain joins TRBV4-3 and TRBJ2-2; possible D gene TRBD2, 6 bases. This CDR3 has 14 amino acids. Trimming removed 4 bases at V and 2 bases at J, with 8 bases between. CDR1 is LGHNA, CDR2 YSLEER, per germline. CDR3 in DNA: TGCGCCAGCAGCCGGACTACTAACACCGGGGAGCTGTTTTTT. As protein: CASSRTTNTGELFF.

The chain links TRBV9 to TRBJ1-3; 8 bases line up with TRBD1. There are 18 residues in the CDR3. J was trimmed by 2 bases and V by 3 bases; bases with no gene match: 13. CDR1 is SGDLS, CDR2 YYNGEE, per germline. CDR3 sequence (DNA): TGTGCCAGCAGCGAGAGAGGACAGGGTGTTTTAACTGGAAACACCATATATTTT. It yields the protein CASSERGQGVLTGNTIYF.

As regards this clone: This same CDR3 is encoded by further DNA sequences in the sample. V and J are TRBV5-1 and TRBJ2-7; 9 nucleotides align to TRBD2. Germline CDR1 and CDR2: SGHRS and YFSETQ. CDR3 size: 14 residues. V trimming: 3 bases; J trimming: 0 bases; junction bases outside the gene matches: 1. In DNA, the CDR3 is TGCGCCAGCAGCTCAGCGGGGGGCTCCTACGAGCAGTACTTC. Protein product: CASSSAGGSYEQYF.

The chain recombines TRBV5-1 with TRBJ2-5; 8 positions match TRBD2. The CDR3 loop spans 17 amino acids. Trimming cost V 3 bases and J 0 bases; bases outside gene matches: 10. CDR1 and CDR2 (germline): SGHRS, YFSETQ. CDR3 DNA: TGCGCCAGCAGCTCTGTCCTAGCGGGTTCAAACCAAGAGACCCAGTACTTC. Encoded protein: CASSSVLAGSNQETQYF.

This clone occurred a few times. The chain couples TRBV4-1 to TRBJ2-1, with 9 nucleotides matching TRBD2. This CDR3 is built from 16 residues. V was pared by 1 base and J by 4 bases, with 5 bases of the junction left unmatched. Looked up from germline, CDR1 is MGHRA and CDR2 is YSYEKL. The CDR3: CASSQGMAGGYNEQFF. The CDR3 nucleotides read TGCGCCAGCAGCCAAGGGATGGCGGGGGGGTACAATGAGCAGTTCTTC.

This chain's CDR3 is CASRRQGSGNTIYF. CDR3 bases: TGTGCCAGCAGACGACAGGGCTCTGGAAACACCATATATTTT. V and J are TRBV14 and TRBJ1-3; TRBD1 agrees at 7 bases. Germline CDR1 reads SGHDN; CDR2 reads FVKESK. The junction had 2 bases not matched to a gene; V was cut back by 6 bases and J by 0 bases. This CDR3 region has 14 residues.

The chain has TRBV11-2 and TRBJ1-1; 8 bases line up with TRBD1. The CDR3 sequence is 12 residues long. The J segment lost 5 bases and the V segment lost 7 bases, leaving 3 bases of the junction unmatched. Germline CDR1 is SGHAT and CDR2 is FQNNGV. The CDR3 region has the DNA TGTGCCAGCATTAGACAGGGGACTGAAGCTTTCTTT. This encodes CASIRQGTEAFF.

This clone was found once. This chain connects TRBV7-8 to TRBJ2-5, with 12 nucleotides matching TRBD2. CDR3 length equals 14 residues. Trimming at V came to 6 bases and at J to 3 bases, leaving 2 bases not matched to a gene. The germline V gene encodes CDR1 SGHVS and CDR2 FQNEAQ. CDR3 bases: TGTGCCAGCAGGTGGACTAGCGGGAAAGAGACCCAGTACTTC. Translating it yields CASRWTSGKETQYF.

The CDR3 DNA sequence: TGTGCCAGCACCCGATCAGGGGGGTCCAAAAACATTCAGTACTTC. Amino acids: CASTRSGGSKNIQYF. The rearrangement uses TRBV2 and TRBJ2-4; tentatively, D is TRBD1 (7 bases). Germline V lookup: CDR1 SNHLY, CDR2 FYNNEI. There are 15 residues in the CDR3. The V end lost 7 bases, the J end lost 2 bases, and 15 bases lay between the germline ends. Filled out from reference TRBV2 and TRBJ2-4, the complete variable domain reads EPEVTQTPSHQVTQMGQEVILRCVPISNHLYFYWYRQILGQKVEFLVSFYNNEISEKSEIFDDQFSVERPDGSNFTLKIRSTKLEDSAMYFCASTRSGGSKNIQYFGAGTRLSVL.

The V gene is TRBV18, the J gene TRBJ1-2; 8 nucleotides align to TRBD1. V lost 3 bases to trimming and J lost 7 bases; unmatched junction nucleotides: 4. The CDR3 runs 13 residues. In germline, CDR1 is KGHSH, CDR2 LQKENI. The CDR3 nucleotides read TGTGCCAGCTCACCCGACAGGGGTCGTGGCTACACCTTC. As protein: CASSPDRGRGYTF.

With regard to this clone: One junction end does not reproduce the germline sequence, and a read error may be involved. The genes are TRBV7-9 and TRBJ1-6; D might be TRBD1 (5 bases). The germline gives CDR1 SEHNR, CDR2 FQNEAQ (reference sequence). The CDR3 totals 15 residues. CDR3 bases: TGTTCCAGCAGCTTCTCAGGGATCTATAATTCACCCCTCCACTTT. This encodes CSSSFSGIYNSPLHF. Complete variable domain (other parts from reference TRBV7-9 and TRBJ1-6): DTGVSQNPRHKITKRGQNVTFRCDPISEHNRLYWYRQTLGQGPEFLTYFQNEAQLEKSRLLSDRFSAERPKGSFSTLEIQRTEQGDSAMYLCSSSFSGIYNSPLHFGNGTRLTVT.

The chain links TRBV27 to TRBJ2-2; 9 bases align to TRBD2. Trimming took 6 bases from V and 3 from J; bases not matched to a gene: 5. The CDR3 consists of 15 residues. In germline, CDR1 is MNHEY, CDR2 SMNVEV (reference sequence). The CDR3 region is CASSPSGVDTGELFF. CDR3 nucleotide sequence: TGTGCCAGCAGCCCTAGCGGGGTGGACACCGGGGAGCTGTTTTTT.

This clone appeared a few times. The chain combines TRBV30 with TRBJ1-1, with D tentatively TRBD1 (5 bases). Germline-derived CDR1 and CDR2 are GTSNPN and SVGIG (reference sequence). The CDR3 contains 11 residues. Between the trimmed V and J ends, which lost 3 bases and 9 bases, there was a span of 11 bases. DNA for the CDR3: TGTGCCTGGAGGAAGGGGAATAAAGCTTTCTTT. Translating gives CAWRKGNKAFF.

The chain joins TRBV5-4 to TRBJ2-1, with 13 positions matching TRBD2. V lost 4 bases and J lost 3; bases outside the gene matches: 4. The CDR3 extends over 16 amino acids. The germline CDR1 and CDR2 sequences are SGHNT and YYREEE (reference sequence). For the CDR3, the DNA is TGTGCCAGCAGCGGACTAGCGGGAGAGCACTACAATGAGCAGTTCTTC. Its protein product is CASSGLAGEHYNEQFF.

CDR3 region: CSVEDPSESQETQYF. In DNA, the CDR3 is TGCAGCGTTGAAGATCCCTCCGAGTCTCAAGAGACCCAGTACTTC. The chain recombines TRBV29-1 with TRBJ2-5; D is unclear. The germline V and J ends were trimmed by 0 bases and 2 bases, with 13 bases remaining between them. Germline CDR1 is SQVTM and CDR2 is ANQGSEA. CDR3 size: 15 residues.

The V call is TRBV5-1, the J call TRBJ1-4; the D gene is possibly TRBD1 (6 bases). Germline lookup yields CDR1 SGHRS and CDR2 YFSETQ. Trimming removed 0 bases at V and 0 bases at J, with 15 bases between. This CDR3 is 18 amino acids long. In DNA, the CDR3 is TGCGCCAGCAGCTTGGGGATGACAGGACCTCCAACTAATGAAAAACTGTTTTTT. Residues: CASSLGMTGPPTNEKLFF.